This section outlines one T cell receptor (beta chain) sequence together with its context. Its cognate antigen is unknown. The data were taken from a study of cytomegalovirus exposure and HLA in healthy donors. Looked up from germline, CDR1 is MNHEY and CDR2 is SVGAGI. CDR3 length: 14 residues. Trimming removed 7 bases from V and 5 bases from J, with 17 bases in between. Study conclusions and caveats: A list of roughly 160 TCR beta chains associated with cytomegalovirus was given.

The PCR employed 60 Vbeta primers together with 13 Jbeta primers. Per the authors' pipeline: About 10 million of tens of millions of unique TCR beta chains were shared, per a later count. TCRdb's table, derived via immunoSEQ multiplex PCR, lists solely in-frame clones and lacks some. D and trimming come from the DNA, and the V and J calls and clone size come from that table. The sample consists of about 160,000 clones, 80% of them appearing once. The source material was PBMCs. The TCR sequence derives from a man in his thirties or forties in good health and CMV-seronegative. The V call is TRBV6-5, the J call TRBJ2-5, with a tentative D call TRBD2 (6 bases). The CDR3 spells CASNPRRGIETQYF. The CDR3 DNA sequence: TGTGCCAGCAACCCCCGACGGGGGATCGAGACCCAGTACTTC.